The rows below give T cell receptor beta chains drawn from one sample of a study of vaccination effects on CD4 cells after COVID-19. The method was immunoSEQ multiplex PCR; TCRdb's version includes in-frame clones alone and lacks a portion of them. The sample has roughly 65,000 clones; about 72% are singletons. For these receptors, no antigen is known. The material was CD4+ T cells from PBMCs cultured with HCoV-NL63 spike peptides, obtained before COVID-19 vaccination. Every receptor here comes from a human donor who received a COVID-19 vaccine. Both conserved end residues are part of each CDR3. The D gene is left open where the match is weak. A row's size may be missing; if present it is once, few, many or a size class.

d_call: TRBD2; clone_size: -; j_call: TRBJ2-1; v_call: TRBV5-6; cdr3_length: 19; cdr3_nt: TGTGCCAGCAGCTTGTGGCAGGGGTTTTTAGCGGGGGGTCTCAATGAGCAGTTCTTC; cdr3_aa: CASSLWQGFLAGGLNEQFF
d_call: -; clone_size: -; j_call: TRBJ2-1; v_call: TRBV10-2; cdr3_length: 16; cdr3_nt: TGCGCCAGCAAGGGAAGAGGGGGGACAAATTACAATGAGCAGTTCTTC; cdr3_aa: CASKGRGGTNYNEQFF
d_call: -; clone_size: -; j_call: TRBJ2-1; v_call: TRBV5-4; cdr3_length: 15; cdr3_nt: TGTGCCAGCAGCTTCAGAGGAGGGGGACACAATGAGCAGTTCTTC; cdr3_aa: CASSFRGGGHNEQFF
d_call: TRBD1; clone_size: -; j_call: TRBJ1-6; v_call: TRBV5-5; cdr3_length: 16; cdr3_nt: TGTGCCAGCAGCCACGGACAGGGCGAAATGAGGTCACCCCTCCACTTT; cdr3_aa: CASSHGQGEMRSPLHF
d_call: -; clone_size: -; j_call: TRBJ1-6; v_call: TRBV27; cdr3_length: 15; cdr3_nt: TGTGCCAGCAGTTTTCGGCAGGGTCGAAGCTCACCCCTCCACTTT; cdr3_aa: CASSFRQGRSSPLHF
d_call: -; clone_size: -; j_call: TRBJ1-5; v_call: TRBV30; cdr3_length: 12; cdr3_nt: TGTGCCTGGAGTGTAGGGGGTCAGCCCCAGCATTTT; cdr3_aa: CAWSVGGQPQHF
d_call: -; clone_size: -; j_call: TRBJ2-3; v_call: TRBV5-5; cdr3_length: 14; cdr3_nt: TGTGCCAGCAGCTTGGTGGCTAGCACAGATACGCAGTATTTT; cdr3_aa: CASSLVASTDTQYF
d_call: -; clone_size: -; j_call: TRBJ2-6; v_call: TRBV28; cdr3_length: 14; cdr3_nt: TGTGCCAGCCATGCGGGCTCTGGGGCCAACGTCCTGACTTTC; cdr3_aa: CASHAGSGANVLTF
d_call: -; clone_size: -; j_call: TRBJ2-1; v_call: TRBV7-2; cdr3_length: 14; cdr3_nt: TGTGCCAGCAGCTTATCGGCAGAATACAATGAGCAGTTCTTC; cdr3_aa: CASSLSAEYNEQFF
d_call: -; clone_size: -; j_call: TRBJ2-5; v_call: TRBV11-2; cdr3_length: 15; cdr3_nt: TGTGCCAGCAGCTTAGATAGGGGCTCTCGGGAGACCCAGTACTTC; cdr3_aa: CASSLDRGSRETQYF
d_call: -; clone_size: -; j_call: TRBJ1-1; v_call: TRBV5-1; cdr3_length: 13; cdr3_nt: TGCGCCAGCAGTTCGGATCGGGGGACTGAAGCTTTCTTT; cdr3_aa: CASSSDRGTEAFF
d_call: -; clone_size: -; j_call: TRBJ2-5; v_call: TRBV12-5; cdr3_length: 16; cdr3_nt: TGTGCTAGTGGTCCGGGGACGCCTAGGGCTCAAGAGACCCAGTACTTC; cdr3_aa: CASGPGTPRAQETQYF
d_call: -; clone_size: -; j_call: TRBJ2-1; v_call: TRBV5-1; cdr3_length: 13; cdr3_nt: TGCGCCAGCAGCTTGAGTCGTACCAACGAGCAGTTCTTC; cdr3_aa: CASSLSRTNEQFF
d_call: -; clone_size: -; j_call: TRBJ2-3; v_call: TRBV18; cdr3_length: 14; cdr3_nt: TGTGCCAGCTCACCATACACGGACACAGATACGCAGTATTTT; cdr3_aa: CASSPYTDTDTQYF
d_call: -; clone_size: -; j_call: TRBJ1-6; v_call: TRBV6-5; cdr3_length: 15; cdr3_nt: TGTGCCAGCACTTTAACGGGACTTCATAATTCACCCCTCCACTTT; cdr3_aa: CASTLTGLHNSPLHF
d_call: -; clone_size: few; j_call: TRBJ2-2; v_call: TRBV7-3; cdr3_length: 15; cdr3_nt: TGTGCCAGCAGCTTAACCGGGGGGCCTACCGGGGAGCTGTTTTTT; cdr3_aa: CASSLTGGPTGELFF
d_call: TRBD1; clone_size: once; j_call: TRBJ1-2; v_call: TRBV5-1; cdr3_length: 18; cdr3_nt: TGCGCCAGCAGCTACCGGGACAGCTCGGCTCAATGGAACTATGGCTACACCTTC; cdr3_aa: CASSYRDSSAQWNYGYTF
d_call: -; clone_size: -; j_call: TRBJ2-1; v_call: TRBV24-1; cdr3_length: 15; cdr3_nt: TGTGCCACCAGTCCCCCAGGGCAAACCTACAATGAGCAGTTCTTC; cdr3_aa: CATSPPGQTYNEQFF
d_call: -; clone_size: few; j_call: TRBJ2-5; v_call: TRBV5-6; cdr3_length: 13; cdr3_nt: TGTGCCAGCAGCTTTTTAGGGGGGGAGACCCAGTACTTC; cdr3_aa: CASSFLGGETQYF
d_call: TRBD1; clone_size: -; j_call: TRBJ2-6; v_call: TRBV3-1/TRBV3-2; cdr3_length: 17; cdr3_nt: TGTGCCAGCAGCCAAGATGACAGGGGCTCTGGGGCCAACGTCCTGACTTTC; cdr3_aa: CASSQDDRGSGANVLTF
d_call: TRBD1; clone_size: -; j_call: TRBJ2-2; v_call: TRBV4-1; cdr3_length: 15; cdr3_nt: TGCGCCAGCAGCCGATGGGACAGAGGGACCGGGGAGCTGTTTTTT; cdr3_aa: CASSRWDRGTGELFF
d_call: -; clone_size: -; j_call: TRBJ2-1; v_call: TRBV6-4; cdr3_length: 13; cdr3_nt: TGTGCCAGCAGTGTGGGGACCTACAATGAGCAGTTCTTC; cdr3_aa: CASSVGTYNEQFF
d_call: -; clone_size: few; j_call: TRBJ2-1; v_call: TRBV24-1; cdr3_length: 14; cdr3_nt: TGTGCCACCAGTGTGGCGGGGGCTTACAATGAGCAGTTCTTC; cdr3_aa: CATSVAGAYNEQFF
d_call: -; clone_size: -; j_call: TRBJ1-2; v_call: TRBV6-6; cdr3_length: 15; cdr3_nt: TGTGCCAGCAGAGGAGGCGCCGGGGGCGGCGTTGGCTACACCTTC; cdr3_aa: CASRGGAGGGVGYTF
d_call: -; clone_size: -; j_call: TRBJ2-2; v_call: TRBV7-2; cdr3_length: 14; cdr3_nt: TGTGCCAGCATGATCCAGGGGAGCACCGGGGAGCTGTTTTTT; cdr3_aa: CASMIQGSTGELFF
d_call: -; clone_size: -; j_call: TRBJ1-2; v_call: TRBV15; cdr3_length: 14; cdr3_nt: TGTGCCACCAGCAGAGATCAGGGACCCTATGGCTACACCTTC; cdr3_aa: CATSRDQGPYGYTF
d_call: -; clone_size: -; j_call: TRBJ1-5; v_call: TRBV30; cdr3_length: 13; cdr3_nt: TGTGCCTGGAGTGTCCAGGAGAATCAGCCCCAGCATTTT; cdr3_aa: CAWSVQENQPQHF
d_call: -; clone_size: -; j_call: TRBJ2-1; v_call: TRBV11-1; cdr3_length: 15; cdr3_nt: TGTGCCAGCAGCCAGAGTTGGAAGGCCTACAATGAGCAGTTCTTC; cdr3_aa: CASSQSWKAYNEQFF
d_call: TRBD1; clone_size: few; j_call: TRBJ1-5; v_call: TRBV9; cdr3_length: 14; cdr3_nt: TGTGCCAGCAGCGCAACAGGGGATAATCAGCCCCAGCATTTT; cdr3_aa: CASSATGDNQPQHF
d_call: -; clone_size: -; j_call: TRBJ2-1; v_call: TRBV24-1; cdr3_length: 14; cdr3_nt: TGTGCCACCAGTGATTTGCCCCGTTACAATGAGCAGTTCTTC; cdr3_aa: CATSDLPRYNEQFF
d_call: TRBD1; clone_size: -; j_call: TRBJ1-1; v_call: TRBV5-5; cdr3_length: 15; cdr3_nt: TGTGCCAGCAGCCCCCGGACAGGTCAGGACACTGAAGCTTTCTTT; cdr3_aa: CASSPRTGQDTEAFF
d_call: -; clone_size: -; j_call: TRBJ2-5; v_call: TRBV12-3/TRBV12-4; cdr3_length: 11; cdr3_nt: TGTGCCAGCAGCCGCACAGAGACCCAGTACTTC; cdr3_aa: CASSRTETQYF
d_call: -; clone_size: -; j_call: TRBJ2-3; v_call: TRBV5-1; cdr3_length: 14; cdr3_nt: TGCGCCAGCAGCTTGGGCATAAACACAGATACGCAGTATTTT; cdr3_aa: CASSLGINTDTQYF
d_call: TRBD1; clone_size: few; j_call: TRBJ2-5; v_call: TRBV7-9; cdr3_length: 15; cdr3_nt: TGTGCCAGCAGTCAACGGGGACAGGGGGAAGAGACCCAGTACTTC; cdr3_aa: CASSQRGQGEETQYF
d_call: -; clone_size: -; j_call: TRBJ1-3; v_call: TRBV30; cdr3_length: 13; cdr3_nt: TGTGCCTGGAGCACAGGGTTAGGAAACACCATATATTTT; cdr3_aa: CAWSTGLGNTIYF
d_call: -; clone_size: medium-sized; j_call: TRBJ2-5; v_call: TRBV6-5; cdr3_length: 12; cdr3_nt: TGTGCCAGCAGTAACCCCTTAGAGACCCAGTACTTC; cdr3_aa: CASSNPLETQYF
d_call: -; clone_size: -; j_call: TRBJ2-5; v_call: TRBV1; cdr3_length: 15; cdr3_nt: TGCACCAGCAGCCAAGCGGGACTAGTCTCAGAGACCCAGTACTTC; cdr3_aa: CTSSQAGLVSETQYF
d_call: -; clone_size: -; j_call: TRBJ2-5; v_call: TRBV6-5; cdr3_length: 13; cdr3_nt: TGTGCCAGCAGCCAAGAACCAGGGCCGACCCAGTACTTC; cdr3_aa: CASSQEPGPTQYF
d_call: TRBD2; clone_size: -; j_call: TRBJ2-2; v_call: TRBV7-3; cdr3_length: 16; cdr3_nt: TGTGCCAGCAGCTTAATGGCTAGCGGGGCCGGCGGGGAGCTGTTTTTT; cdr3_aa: CASSLMASGAGGELFF
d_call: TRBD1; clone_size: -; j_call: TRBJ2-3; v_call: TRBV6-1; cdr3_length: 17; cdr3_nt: TGTGCCAGCAGTGCAAAGGACAGGGGATTTTTTTCAGATACGCAGTATTTT; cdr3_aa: CASSAKDRGFFSDTQYF